These T cell receptor beta chains were read from a single sample in a study of blood T cell repertoires in COVID-19. Libraries were prepared by immunoSEQ multiplex PCR; TCRdb keeps only in-frame clonotypes and omits some of them. The top ten clones hold 1.5% to 2% of a sample with hundreds of thousands of clones, 85% to 90% of them seen once. The sample consisted of PBMCs or T cells enriched from blood (not recorded which). All receptors derive from a woman aged 45-59 years who had recovered from COVID-19. Both conserved end residues are part of each CDR3. Each record gives: CDR3 protein, CDR3 DNA, V gene, CDR3 length, D gene, J gene. D genes are given only for firm matches.

CDR3 protein: CASSFQLAGASDTQYF; CDR3 DNA: TGTGCCAGCAGCTTCCAACTAGCGGGAGCCTCGGATACGCAGTATTTT; V gene: TRBV7-9; CDR3 length: 16; D gene: TRBD2; J gene: TRBJ2-3
CDR3 protein: CASSPLAGAGALSYNEQFF; CDR3 DNA: TGTGCCAGTAGTCCACTTGCAGGGGCTGGGGCGCTATCCTACAATGAGCAGTTCTTC; V gene: TRBV19; CDR3 length: 19; D gene: .; J gene: TRBJ2-1
CDR3 protein: CAWSVWLAGGSNTGELFF; CDR3 DNA: TGTGCCTGGAGTGTGTGGCTAGCGGGAGGGTCGAACACCGGGGAGCTGTTTTTT; V gene: TRBV30; CDR3 length: 18; D gene: TRBD2; J gene: TRBJ2-2
CDR3 protein: CASSLTGLNYGYTF; CDR3 DNA: TGTGCCAGCAGCCTGACAGGGTTAAACTATGGCTACACCTTC; V gene: TRBV5-4; CDR3 length: 14; D gene: TRBD1; J gene: TRBJ1-2
CDR3 protein: CASSQGTGEPNSPLHF; CDR3 DNA: TGTGCCAGCAGCCAAGGAACGGGAGAACCTAATTCACCCCTCCACTTT; V gene: TRBV4-2; CDR3 length: 16; D gene: .; J gene: TRBJ1-6
CDR3 protein: CASRISSSGNTIYF; CDR3 DNA: TGTGCCAGCAGGATTAGCAGCTCTGGAAACACCATATATTTT; V gene: TRBV13; CDR3 length: 14; D gene: .; J gene: TRBJ1-3
CDR3 protein: CASSLGSGIFYEQYF; CDR3 DNA: TGTGCCAGCAGCTTAGGTAGCGGGATTTTCTACGAGCAGTACTTC; V gene: TRBV11-2; CDR3 length: 15; D gene: TRBD2; J gene: TRBJ2-7
CDR3 protein: CASSQGTSFYNEQFF; CDR3 DNA: TGCGCCAGCAGCCAAGGGACTTCCTTCTACAATGAGCAGTTCTTC; V gene: TRBV4-1; CDR3 length: 15; D gene: .; J gene: TRBJ2-1
CDR3 protein: CASSFFAGGYTGELFF; CDR3 DNA: TGTGCCAGCAGCTTTTTTGCGGGAGGCTACACCGGGGAGCTGTTTTTT; V gene: TRBV7-6; CDR3 length: 16; D gene: TRBD2; J gene: TRBJ2-2
CDR3 protein: CASSITPISPYSGYTF; CDR3 DNA: TGTGCCAGTAGTATCACCCCTATCAGCCCATACAGCGGCTACACCTTC; V gene: TRBV19; CDR3 length: 16; D gene: .; J gene: TRBJ1-2